This TCR beta chain was identified in a study of cytomegalovirus exposure and HLA in healthy donors. Study overall: The approximately 660 first-cohort repertoires shared a platform with the approximately 110 validation repertoires, as reported in a later analysis. General study findings and limits: Specific recognition of CMV antigens was confirmed in vitro for a few chains (all CMV-associated).

As concerns this clone: Its specificity is unknown.

Measured with immunoSEQ multiplex PCR; TCRdb has only the in-frame clones, and not every one. The repertoire consists of 150,000 to 200,000 clones, with roughly 86% occurring once and the leading ten covering about 2.5%. The CDR3 covers 18 residues. Germline V gives CDR1 MGHRA, CDR2 YSYEKL. Trimming took 0 bases from V and 3 from J; bases not matched to a gene: 14. The sequence was obtained from a man younger than 35 in good health and CMV-seropositive. The chain uses TRBV4-1 and TRBJ2-7, with 7 bases matching TRBD1. The sequencing input was PBMCs. The CDR3 here is CASSQDSGIGTAFYEQYF. The CDR3 nucleotides read TGCGCCAGCAGCCAAGATTCTGGGATTGGGACAGCCTTCTACGAGCAGTACTTC.